This T cell receptor (beta chain) derives from a study of blood T cells in healthy people across ages. Study information: In model experiments, template switching was able to capture about one barcoded beta molecule for every two T cells that were present.

V shed 5 bases, J shed 6 bases, and the junction held 6 bases outside the gene matches. CDR3 size: 16 residues. CDR1 SGHTA and CDR2 FQGTGA come from the germline V gene. Using a J-beta primer mix together with a sample-barcoded 5' primer, a second PCR was run for about 7 to 12 cycles. TCRdb ran MiXCR on the 5' RACE reads and lists one entry per CDR3 protein. The sample lists 700,000 to 950,000 distinct CDR3 sequences; roughly 64% were seen once. This clonotype was picked up one time. What it binds is unknown. The study's findings and limits: Lack of knowledge of donor CMV status possibly confounded expanded clonotype changes.

The TCR comes from a man in his thirties or forties in good health. The chain carries TRBV7-3 and TRBJ2-2; 13 bases align to TRBD2. Sequencing used blood. The CDR3, as DNA: TGTGCCAGCAGCCCATGGACTAGCGGGAGCCCCGGGGAGCTGTTTTTT. This translates into CASSPWTSGSPGELFF.